These T cell receptor beta chains were read from a single sample in a study of shared clonotypes between healthy human individuals. Clones were sequenced by immunoSEQ multiplex PCR, and TCRdb holds only the in-frame ones, with some missing. This sample has about 2,500,000 clones, with around nine tenths found just once. The source material was naive CD4+ T cells sorted from blood. The receptors shown here come from a man younger than 35 in good health. CDR3s include the opening cysteine and the closing phenylalanine or tryptophan. Fields, in order: V gene, J gene, clone size, D gene, CDR3 DNA, CDR3 protein. D genes are given only for firm matches. Clone size is given for some rows only: seen once, a few or many times, or a class if the clone is expanded.

TRBV9	TRBJ1-1	-	TRBD1	TGTGCCAGCAGCGTCCTCGGACAGGGGGGGACTGAAGCTTTCTTT	CASSVLGQGGTEAFF
TRBV5-1	TRBJ1-4	-	-	TGCGCCAGCAGCCCCCCGGGGGGTGGCGAAAAACTGTTTTTT	CASSPPGGGEKLFF
TRBV4-3	TRBJ1-5	-	-	TGCGCCAGCAGCCAAACGGTAATGAGCAATCAGCCCCAGCATTTT	CASSQTVMSNQPQHF
TRBV29-1	TRBJ2-5	-	TRBD2	TGCAGCGTTGAGAGACTAGCGGGAGCGAGGCAAGAGACCCAGTACTTC	CSVERLAGARQETQYF
TRBV6-6	TRBJ1-5	-	-	TGTGCCAGCAGTTACACAGACGGACAGAATCAGCCCCAGCATTTT	CASSYTDGQNQPQHF
TRBV5-1	TRBJ2-1	-	-	TGCGCCAGCAGCTTGGGGCAGGGAGTCTACAATGAGCAGTTCTTC	CASSLGQGVYNEQFF
TRBV18	TRBJ2-7	-	-	TGTGCCAGCTCACCATTTAAAGGCTCCTACGAGCAGTACTTC	CASSPFKGSYEQYF
TRBV5-4	TRBJ1-5	-	-	TGTGCCAGCAGCAAGGACAAAAATCAGCCCCAGCATTTT	CASSKDKNQPQHF
TRBV21-1	TRBJ1-1	-	-	TGTGCCAGCAGCAGGGAACAGAGGGGTGGGGGTGAAGCTTTCTTT	CASSREQRGGGEAFF
TRBV18	TRBJ1-5	-	TRBD1	TGTGCCAGCTCACCAACAGGGGCTAGCAATCAGCCCCAGCATTTT	CASSPTGASNQPQHF
TRBV18	TRBJ1-1	few	-	TGTGCCAGCTCAACGGTGGGCACTGAAGCTTTCTTT	CASSTVGTEAFF
TRBV19	TRBJ2-3	-	TRBD2	TGTGCCAGTAGTCCTCCGGCTAGCGGGCCTTCCGATACGCAGTATTTT	CASSPPASGPSDTQYF
TRBV18	TRBJ2-1	-	-	TGTGCCAGCTCACCTGCGAGCTCCTACAATGAGCAGTTCTTC	CASSPASSYNEQFF
TRBV30	TRBJ2-1	-	TRBD2	TGTGCCTGGAGTGCCACTAGCGGGAGTACAATAGGGATCTTC	CAWSATSGSTIGIF
TRBV10-1	TRBJ2-3	-	TRBD2	TGCGCCACTTCGTTCGGGACTACCACAGATACGCAGTATTTT	CATSFGTTTDTQYF
TRBV18	TRBJ1-4	-	TRBD1	TGTGCCAGCTCACCGGGAGGACAGGGGAGTGAAAAACTGTTTTTT	CASSPGGQGSEKLFF
TRBV6-1	TRBJ2-3	-	TRBD2	TGTGCCAGCAAGCGGGAGCCCAGCACAGATACGCAGTATTTT	CASKREPSTDTQYF
TRBV28	TRBJ1-5	-	TRBD1	TGTGCCAGCAGTTCCGGGACAGGGGGCAATCAGCCCCAGCATTTT	CASSSGTGGNQPQHF
TRBV27	TRBJ2-1	-	-	TGTGCCAGCAGTTTACACAATGAGCAGTTCTTC	CASSLHNEQFF
TRBV30	TRBJ1-4	-	-	TGTGCCTGGAGTCCGGTGGGCAAAGAAAAACTGTTTTTT	CAWSPVGKEKLFF
TRBV18	TRBJ2-4	-	TRBD2	TGTGCCAGCTCACCGTACCCTTCTAGCGGGGTAGCCAAAAACATTCAGTACTTC	CASSPYPSSGVAKNIQYF
TRBV5-6	TRBJ1-1	-	-	TGTGCCAGCAGCCCCACAGGGAGGGGGTCTACTGAAGCTTTCTTT	CASSPTGRGSTEAFF
TRBV19	TRBJ2-6	-	TRBD1	TGTGCCAGTAACAACAGGGGAGCTGGGGCCAACGTCCTGACTTTC	CASNNRGAGANVLTF